The next 17 T cell receptor beta chains were all read from a single sample in a study of early T cells in non-severe SARS-CoV-2 infection. TCRdb processed the 5' RACE reads anew with MiXCR; each CDR3 protein has one entry. The sample holds more than 45,000 distinct CDR3 sequences, over 10% seen once. The sequenced sample consisted of whole blood. These receptors originate from an adult who was a healthcare worker with PCR-confirmed SARS-CoV-2 infection or an uninfected control (not recorded which).

This clonotype was seen many times. The chain links TRBV6-1 to TRBJ2-1; 12 bases are shared with TRBD1. Germline-derived CDR1 and CDR2 are MNHNS and SASEGT. V lost 0 bases to trimming and J lost 7 bases; unmatched junction nucleotides: 4. The CDR3 sequence is 16 residues long. The CDR3 bases are TGTGCCAGCAGTGAAGCGCCGGGACAGGGGGCTAATGAGCAGTTCTTC. It yields the protein CASSEAPGQGANEQFF.

This clonotype was detected only a few times. The chain links TRBV7-2 to TRBJ1-6, with D unresolved. CDR1 is SGHTA, CDR2 FQGNSA, per germline. The CDR3 totals 12 residues. V was trimmed by 5 bases and J by 14 bases, leaving 13 bases between them. The CDR3 spells CASSPLPGTLHF. CDR3 bases: TGTGCCAGCAGCCCTCTTCCGGGAACCCTCCACTTT.

This clonotype was observed many times. This sequence joins TRBV21-1 and TRBJ1-1; the table calls TRBD1, which could not be checked here. TRBV21-1 is designated a pseudogene. The CDR3 has 16 amino acids. The CDR3 sequence: CASSIPIGVENTEAFF. The CDR3 DNA sequence: TGTGCCAGCAGCATCCCGATTGGTGTTGAGAACACTGAAGCTTTCTTT.

This clonotype appeared many times. The chain is built from TRBV7-2 and TRBJ2-7; tentatively, D is TRBD1 (6 bases). V gave up 5 bases and J gave up 6 bases, with 14 bases separating them. From germline, CDR1 is SGHTA and CDR2 FQGNSA. This CDR3 has 13 residues. CDR3 sequence: CASSGNDRTEQYF. The CDR3 DNA sequence: TGTGCCAGCAGCGGCAATGACAGGACCGAGCAGTACTTC.

This clonotype was picked up many times. The genes are TRBV28 and TRBJ2-2, with TRBD2 matching 10 bases. Germline-derived CDR1 and CDR2 are MDHEN and SYDVKM. V gave up 6 bases and J gave up 1 base; unmatched junction bases: 5. This CDR3 is built from 16 residues. CDR3: CASSPGLAENTGELFF. CDR3 DNA sequence: TGTGCCAGCAGCCCCGGACTAGCGGAGAACACCGGGGAGCTGTTTTTT.

Ten or more counts support this clonotype. This chain connects TRBV9 to TRBJ2-7; D is unresolved. This CDR3 is 15 amino acids long. Trimming shortened V by 0 bases and J by 6 bases, and 16 bases separated the two germline ends. In germline, CDR1 is SGDLS, CDR2 YYNGEE. The CDR3 bases are TGTGCCAGCAGCGTAGGAAGTACTTCAGCGTCCGAGCAGTACTTC. Protein sequence: CASSVGSTSASEQYF.

By share of the sample, this clonotype is medium-sized (0.01 to 0.1%). V gene TRBV6-6 combines with J gene TRBJ2-7; D may be TRBD1 (5 bases). Germline V gives CDR1 MNHNY, CDR2 SVGAGI (reference sequence). This CDR3 comprises 12 residues. With 8 bases removed from V and 9 bases from J, the gap between germline ends came to 17 bases. CDR3 sequence: CASAHPRQGQYF. CDR3 DNA sequence: TGTGCCAGCGCCCACCCCCGTCAGGGGCAGTACTTC.

Ten or more counts support this clonotype. V and J are TRBV5-1 and TRBJ2-3, with a tentative D call TRBD1 (5 bases). The CDR3 is 15 amino acids. V lost 2 bases, J lost 6 bases, and 16 bases lay in between. The germline gives CDR1 SGHRS, CDR2 YFSETQ. The CDR3 DNA is TGCGCCAGCAGCTTAAGGGGTCCCCCGACGGATACGCAGTATTTT. Amino acid sequence: CASSLRGPPTDTQYF.

This rearrangement joins TRBV9 to TRBJ2-2, with D perhaps TRBD2 (6 bases). The V and J ends lost 4 bases and 5 bases respectively, with 21 bases between them. The CDR3 runs 17 residues. Germline CDR1 and CDR2: SGDLS and YYNGEE. The DNA for the CDR3 is TGTGCCAGCAGCCACTTAGCGGCGGAAGGTACGACCGGGGAGCTGTTTTTT. The encoded protein is CASSHLAAEGTTGELFF.

This clonotype has at least ten counts. The chain employs TRBV5-1 and TRBJ2-1; D call uncertain. The V and J ends lost 0 bases and 5 bases respectively, with 6 bases between them. This CDR3 comprises 13 residues. CDR1 SGHRS and CDR2 YFSETQ come from the germline V gene. The CDR3 here is CASSLGLHNEQFF. The CDR3 DNA reads as TGCGCCAGCAGCTTGGGGCTGCACAATGAGCAGTTCTTC. Variable domain in full (rest from reference TRBV5-1 and TRBJ2-1): KAGVTQTPRYLIKTRGQQVTLSCSPISGHRSVSWYQQTPGQGLQFLFEYFSETQRNKGNFPGRFSGRQFSNSRSEMNVSTLELGDSALYLCASSLGLHNEQFFGPGTRLTVL.

The CDR3 DNA reads as TGTGCCAGCAGTTTAAACAGGGTAGACGGCTACACCTTC. Its translation is CASSLNRVDGYTF. V is TRBV28 and J is TRBJ1-2, with a weak D call TRBD1 (6 bases). The CDR3 runs 13 residues. Germline V lookup: CDR1 MDHEN, CDR2 SYDVKM. Trimming took 2 bases from V and 8 from J, leaving 12 bases between them.

The CDR3 bases are TGTGCCAGCAGTTTAGCGGGTCTAGGGACCGGGGAGCTGTTTTTT. Translated, it gives CASSLAGLGTGELFF. The V and J genes are TRBV27 and TRBJ2-2; TRBD2 is a possible D gene (5 bases). This CDR3 contains 15 residues. Trimming took 2 bases from V and 5 from J, leaving 12 bases between them. The V gene's germline CDR1 is MNHEY and CDR2 SMNVEV (reference sequence).

The table lists this clonotype with a few counts. The chain uses TRBV29-1 and TRBJ1-2, with 8 positions matching TRBD1. V was pared by 6 bases and J by 3 bases, with 6 bases of the junction left unmatched. Germline CDR1 is SQVTM and CDR2 is ANQGSEA. This CDR3 is built from 13 residues. The CDR3 region is CSVLPGGHYGYTF. Written as DNA, the CDR3 is TGCAGCGTCTTACCAGGGGGCCACTATGGCTACACCTTC.

In its sample, this clonotype was seen many times. The chain couples TRBV5-1 to TRBJ2-1; either TRBD1 or TRBD2 may supply D (7 bases each). This CDR3 spans 16 amino acids. Germline lookup yields CDR1 SGHRS and CDR2 YFSETQ. The germline V and J ends were trimmed by 4 bases and 2 bases, with 16 bases remaining between them. CDR3 region: CASSRQGGGTYNEQFF. CDR3 in DNA: TGCGCCAGCAGCCGACAGGGAGGGGGTACCTACAATGAGCAGTTCTTC.

There are many counts of this clonotype. This chain links TRBV20-1 with TRBJ2-1; 13 bases are a match to TRBD2. V gave up 6 bases and J gave up 4 bases; unmatched junction bases: 6. The CDR3 consists of 15 residues. Germline assignment: CDR1 DFQATT and CDR2 SNEGSKA (reference sequence). The CDR3: CSAPPGLAGYNEQFF. The CDR3 DNA reads TGCAGTGCACCTCCGGGACTAGCGGGATACAATGAGCAGTTCTTC.

This clonotype occurred a few times. The gene calls are TRBV2 and TRBJ2-2; 11 positions match TRBD2. The CDR3 consists of 17 residues. Trimming took 3 bases from V and 6 from J; bases not matched to a gene: 9. The germline V gene encodes CDR1 SNHLY and CDR2 FYNNEI. Here the CDR3 DNA reads TGTGCCAGCAGTGATGATAGCGGGAGGGCCAAGTCCGGGGAGCTGTTTTTT. Amino acid sequence: CASSDDSGRAKSGELFF. The full variable domain, its missing parts supplied by reference TRBV2 and TRBJ2-2, is EPEVTQTPSHQVTQMGQEVILRCVPISNHLYFYWYRQILGQKVEFLVSFYNNEISEKSEIFDDQFSVERPDGSNFTLKIRSTKLEDSAMYFCASSDDSGRAKSGELFFGEGSRLTVL.

This clonotype was seen a handful of times. The chain links TRBV27 to TRBJ2-7; no reliable D call. This CDR3 is 13 amino acids long. The germline V and J ends were trimmed by 2 bases and 4 bases, with 9 bases remaining between them. In germline, CDR1 is MNHEY, CDR2 SMNVEV (reference sequence). The CDR3: CASSLGRRYEQYF. The DNA for the CDR3 is TGTGCCAGCAGTTTAGGGCGGAGATACGAGCAGTACTTC.